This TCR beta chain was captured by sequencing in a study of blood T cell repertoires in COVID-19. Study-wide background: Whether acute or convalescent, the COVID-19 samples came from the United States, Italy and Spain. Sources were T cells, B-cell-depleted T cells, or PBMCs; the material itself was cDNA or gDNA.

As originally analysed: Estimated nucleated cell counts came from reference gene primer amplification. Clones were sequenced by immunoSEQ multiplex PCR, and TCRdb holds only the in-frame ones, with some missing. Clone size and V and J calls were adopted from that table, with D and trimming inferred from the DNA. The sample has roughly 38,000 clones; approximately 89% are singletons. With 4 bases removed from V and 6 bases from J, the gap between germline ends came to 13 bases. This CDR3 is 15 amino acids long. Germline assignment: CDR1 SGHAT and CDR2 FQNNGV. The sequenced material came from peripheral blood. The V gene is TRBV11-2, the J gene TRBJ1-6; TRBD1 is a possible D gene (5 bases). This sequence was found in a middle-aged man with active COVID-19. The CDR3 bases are TGTGCCAGCAGCTCGACGGGCGGGGGTAATTCACCCCTCCACTTT. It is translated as CASSSTGGGNSPLHF.